Shown below are 8 T cell receptor beta chains from a single sample sequenced in a study of neurological immune-mediated disorders. TCRdb independently ran MiXCR on the 5' RACE reads; one entry per CDR3 protein. The sample consists of about 120,000 distinct CDR3 sequences, roughly 3.2% of them appearing once. The sample comprised PBMCs. These receptors were taken from a woman aged 30 to 39 with multiple sclerosis.

There are many counts of this clonotype. V gene TRBV12-3 or TRBV12-4 combines with J gene TRBJ2-7; 7 positions agree with TRBD2. There are 14 residues in the CDR3. V gave up 5 bases and J gave up 2 bases; unmatched junction bases: 6. CDR3 coding DNA: TGTGCCAGCAGTCCGGGGGGAGGGACCTACGAGCAGTACTTC. It translates to CASSPGGGTYEQYF.

This clonotype was seen many times. The chain recombines TRBV18 with TRBJ2-7; either TRBD1 or TRBD2 may fit D (5 bases each). The germline V and J ends were trimmed by 2 bases and 3 bases, with 14 bases remaining between them. The CDR3 is made up of 15 amino acids. The germline V gene encodes CDR1 KGHSH and CDR2 LQKENI. CDR3 region: CASSPGAGGLYEQYF. CDR3 bases: TGTGCCAGCTCACCAGGGGCGGGCGGGCTCTACGAGCAGTACTTC.

This clonotype showed up many times. V usage is TRBV11-3 and J usage is TRBJ2-3; D possibly corresponds to TRBD1 (6 bases). Trimming removed 2 bases from V and 3 bases from J, with 6 bases in between. The CDR3 runs 13 residues. Germline CDR1 reads SGHNT; CDR2 reads YENEEA. In DNA form, the CDR3 reads TGTGCCAGCAGCTTAACAGGGACAGATACGCAGTATTTT. As protein: CASSLTGTDTQYF.

This clonotype was seen at least ten times. The rearrangement joins TRBV3-1 to TRBJ1-1; the D gene is possibly TRBD1 (6 bases). Trimming cost V 1 base and J 5 bases, with 11 bases left between them. The germline V gene has CDR1 LGHDT and CDR2 YNNKEL (reference sequence). This CDR3 is built from 14 residues. The CDR3 here is CASSQAGGRTEAFF. The CDR3, as DNA: TGTGCCAGCAGCCAAGCGGGGGGCCGGACTGAAGCTTTCTTT.

This clonotype appeared many times. This sequence joins TRBV25-1 and TRBJ2-7; D may be TRBD1 or TRBD2 (5 bases each). This CDR3 is 15 amino acids long. Germline CDR1 is MGHDK and CDR2 is SYGVNS. Trimming removed 4 bases at V and 4 bases at J, with 17 bases between. CDR3 amino acids: CASSVGELRGYEQYF. In nucleotides, the CDR3 is TGTGCCAGCAGTGTGGGGGAACTGAGGGGTTACGAGCAGTACTTC.

This clonotype appeared many times. The rearrangement joins TRBV2 to TRBJ1-4; TRBD1 is a possible D gene (5 bases). The CDR3 contains 15 residues. CDR1 is SNHLY and CDR2 is FYNNEI in the germline V gene. V lost 1 base, J lost 5 bases, and 11 bases lay in between. The CDR3: CASSEGGSLNEKLFF. The CDR3 DNA follows: TGTGCCAGCAGTGAAGGGGGCAGTTTAAATGAAAAACTGTTTTTT.

This clonotype was found many times. The gene calls are TRBV20-1 and TRBJ2-7, with D perhaps matching TRBD1 (6 bases). The germline V gene has CDR1 DFQATT and CDR2 SNEGSKA (reference sequence). The CDR3 is 15 residues long. V lost 3 bases, J lost 5 bases, and 20 bases lay in between. The CDR3 bases are TGCAGTGCTAGCCAACTTCAGGGGCGAGTCGACGAGCAGTACTTC. Its translation is CSASQLQGRVDEQYF.

There are a few counts of this clonotype. The chain carries TRBV7-9 and TRBJ2-1; D remains ambiguous. Trimming took 2 bases from V and 2 from J, leaving 10 bases between them. This CDR3 contains 15 residues. Germline CDR1 and CDR2: SEHNR and FQNEAQ (reference sequence). The CDR3 loop is CASSLRADTYNEQFF. For the CDR3, the DNA is TGTGCCAGCAGCTTAAGGGCTGACACCTACAATGAGCAGTTCTTC.